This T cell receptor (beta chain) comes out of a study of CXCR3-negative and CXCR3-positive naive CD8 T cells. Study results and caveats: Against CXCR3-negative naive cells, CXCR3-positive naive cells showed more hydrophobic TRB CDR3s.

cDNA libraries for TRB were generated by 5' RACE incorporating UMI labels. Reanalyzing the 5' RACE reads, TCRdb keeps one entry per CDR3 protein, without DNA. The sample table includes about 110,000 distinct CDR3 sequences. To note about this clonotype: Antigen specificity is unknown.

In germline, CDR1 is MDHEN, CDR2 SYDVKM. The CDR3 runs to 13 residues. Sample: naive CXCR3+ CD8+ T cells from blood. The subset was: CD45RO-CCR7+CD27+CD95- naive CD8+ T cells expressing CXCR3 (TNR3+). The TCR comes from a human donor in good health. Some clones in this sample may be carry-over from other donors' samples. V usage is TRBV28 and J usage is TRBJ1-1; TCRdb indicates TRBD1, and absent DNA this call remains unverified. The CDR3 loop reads CASSPRGNTEAFF.